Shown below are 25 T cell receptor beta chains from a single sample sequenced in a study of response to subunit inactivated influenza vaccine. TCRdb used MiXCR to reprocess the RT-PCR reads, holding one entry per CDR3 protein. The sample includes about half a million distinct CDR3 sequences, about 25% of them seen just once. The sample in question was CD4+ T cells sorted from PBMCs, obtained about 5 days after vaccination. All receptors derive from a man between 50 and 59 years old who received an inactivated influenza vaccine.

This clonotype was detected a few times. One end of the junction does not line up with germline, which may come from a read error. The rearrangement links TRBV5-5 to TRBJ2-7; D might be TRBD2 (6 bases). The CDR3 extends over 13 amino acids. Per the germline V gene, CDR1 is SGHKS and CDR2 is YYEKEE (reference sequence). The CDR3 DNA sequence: TGTGCCAGCAACTTGCGGGGAACCTACGAGCAGTACTTC. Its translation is CASNLRGTYEQYF.

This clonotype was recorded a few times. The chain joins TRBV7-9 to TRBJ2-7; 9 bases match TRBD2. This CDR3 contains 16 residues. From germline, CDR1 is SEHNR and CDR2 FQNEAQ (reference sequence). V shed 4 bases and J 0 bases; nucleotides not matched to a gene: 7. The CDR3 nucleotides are TGTGCCAGCAGCTCCTTGACTAGCGGCATCTCCTACGAGCAGTACTTC. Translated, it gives CASSSLTSGISYEQYF.

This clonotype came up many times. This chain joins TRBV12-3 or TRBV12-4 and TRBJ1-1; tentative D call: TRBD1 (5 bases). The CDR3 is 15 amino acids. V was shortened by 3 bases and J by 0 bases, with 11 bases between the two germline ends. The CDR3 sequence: CASSLGGFMNTEAFF. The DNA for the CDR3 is TGTGCCAGCAGTTTGGGGGGTTTTATGAACACTGAAGCTTTCTTT.

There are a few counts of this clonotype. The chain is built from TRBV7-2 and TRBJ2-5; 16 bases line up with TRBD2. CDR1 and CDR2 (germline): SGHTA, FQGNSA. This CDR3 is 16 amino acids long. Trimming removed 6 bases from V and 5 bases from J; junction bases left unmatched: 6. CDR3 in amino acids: CASSRGLAGGRETQYF. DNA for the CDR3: TGTGCCAGCAGTCGGGGACTAGCGGGGGGGAGGGAGACCCAGTACTTC.

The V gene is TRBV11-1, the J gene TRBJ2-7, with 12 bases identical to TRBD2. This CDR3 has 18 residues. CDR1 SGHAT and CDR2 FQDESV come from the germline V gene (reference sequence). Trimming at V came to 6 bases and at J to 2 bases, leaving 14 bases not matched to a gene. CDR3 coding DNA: TGTGCCAGCAGAGCCGCCGGGACTAGCGGGCTACCCCCCTACGAGCAGTACTTC. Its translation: CASRAAGTSGLPPYEQYF.

The CDR3 DNA reads as TGCAGTGCTAGAGATGGGGGCCCTGGCAGCATGGAGACCCAGTACTTC. It encodes CSARDGGPGSMETQYF. The V call is TRBV20-1, the J call TRBJ2-5; D may be TRBD1 (6 bases). Trimming took 0 bases from V and 5 from J, leaving 19 bases between them. The CDR3 length is 16 residues. Germline V gene lookup returns CDR1 DFQATT and CDR2 SNEGSKA (reference sequence).

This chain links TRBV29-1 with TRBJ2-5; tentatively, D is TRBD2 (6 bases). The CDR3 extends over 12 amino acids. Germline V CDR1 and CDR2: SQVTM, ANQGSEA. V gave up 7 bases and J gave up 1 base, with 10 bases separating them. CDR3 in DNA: TGCAGCGCCTGGGGGGTCCAAGAGACCCAGTACTTC. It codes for CSAWGVQETQYF.

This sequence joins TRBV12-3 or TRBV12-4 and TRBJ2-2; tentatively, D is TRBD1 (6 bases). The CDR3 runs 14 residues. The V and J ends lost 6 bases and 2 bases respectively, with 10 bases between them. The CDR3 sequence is CASRMTGNTGELFF. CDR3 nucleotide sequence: TGTGCCAGCAGGATGACAGGAAACACCGGGGAGCTGTTTTTT.

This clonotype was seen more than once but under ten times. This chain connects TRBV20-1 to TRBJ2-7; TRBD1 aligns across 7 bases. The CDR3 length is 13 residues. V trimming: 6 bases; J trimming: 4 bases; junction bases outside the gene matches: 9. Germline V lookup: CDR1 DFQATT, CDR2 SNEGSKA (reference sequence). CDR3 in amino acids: CSAIRGHKYEQYF. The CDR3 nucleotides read TGCAGTGCCATTAGGGGGCACAAGTACGAGCAGTACTTC.

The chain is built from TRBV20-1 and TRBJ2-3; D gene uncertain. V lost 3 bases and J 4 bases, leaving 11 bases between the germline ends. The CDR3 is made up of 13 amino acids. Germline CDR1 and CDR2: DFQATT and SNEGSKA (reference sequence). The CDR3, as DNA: TGCAGTGCTAGTCGAGCTGGACCAGATACGCAGTATTTT. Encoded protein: CSASRAGPDTQYF.

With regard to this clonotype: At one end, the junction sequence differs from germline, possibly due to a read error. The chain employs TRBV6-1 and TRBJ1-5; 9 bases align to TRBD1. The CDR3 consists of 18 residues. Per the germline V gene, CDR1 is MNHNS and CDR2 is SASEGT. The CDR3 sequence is CASRDAGTGIYSNQPQHF. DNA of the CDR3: TGTGCCAGCCGTGACGCGGGGACAGGGATTTATAGCAATCAGCCCCAGCATTTT.

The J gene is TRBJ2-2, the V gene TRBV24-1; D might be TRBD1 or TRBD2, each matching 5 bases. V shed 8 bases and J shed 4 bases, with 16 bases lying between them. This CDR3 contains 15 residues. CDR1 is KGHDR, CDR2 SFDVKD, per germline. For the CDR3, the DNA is TGTGCCACCAAGGGTGGTGGGACCGGCACCGGGGAGCTGTTTTTT. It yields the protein CATKGGGTGTGELFF.

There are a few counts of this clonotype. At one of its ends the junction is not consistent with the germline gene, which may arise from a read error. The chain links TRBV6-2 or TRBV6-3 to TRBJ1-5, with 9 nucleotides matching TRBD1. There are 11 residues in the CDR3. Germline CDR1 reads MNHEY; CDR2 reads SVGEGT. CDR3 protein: CASSYGQGLSF. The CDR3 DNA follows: TGTGCCAGCAGTTACGGACAGGGGCTCAGCTTT.

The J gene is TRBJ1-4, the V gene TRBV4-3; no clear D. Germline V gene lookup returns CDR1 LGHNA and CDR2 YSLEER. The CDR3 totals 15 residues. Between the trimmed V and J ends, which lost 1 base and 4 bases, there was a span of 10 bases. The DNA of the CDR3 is TGCGCCAGCAGCCAAGGGTTGGCAGTTAATGAAAAACTGTTTTTT. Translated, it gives CASSQGLAVNEKLFF.

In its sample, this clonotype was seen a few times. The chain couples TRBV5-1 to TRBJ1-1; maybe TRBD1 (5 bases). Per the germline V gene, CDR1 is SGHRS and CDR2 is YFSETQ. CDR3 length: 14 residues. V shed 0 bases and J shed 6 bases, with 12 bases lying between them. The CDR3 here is CASSLAWGNAEAFF. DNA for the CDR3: TGCGCCAGCAGCTTGGCATGGGGGAATGCTGAAGCTTTCTTT.

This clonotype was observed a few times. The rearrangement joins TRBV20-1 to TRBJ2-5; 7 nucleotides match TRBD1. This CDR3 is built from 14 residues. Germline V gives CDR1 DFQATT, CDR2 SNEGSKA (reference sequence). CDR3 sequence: CSPRRGTAQETQYF. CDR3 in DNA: TGCAGCCCACGTAGAGGGACAGCCCAAGAGACCCAGTACTTC.

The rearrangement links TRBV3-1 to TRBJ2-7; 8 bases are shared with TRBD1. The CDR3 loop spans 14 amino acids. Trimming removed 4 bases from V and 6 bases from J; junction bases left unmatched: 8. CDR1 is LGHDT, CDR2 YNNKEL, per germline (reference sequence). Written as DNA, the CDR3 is TGTGCCAGCAGCCCTTTCGGGACAGGAGCCGAGCAGTACTTC. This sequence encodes CASSPFGTGAEQYF.

The CDR3 sequence is CASSQSGAGTDTQYF. The CDR3, as DNA: TGTGCCAGCAGCCAGTCGGGCGCGGGCACAGATACGCAGTATTTT. This sequence joins TRBV25-1 and TRBJ2-3; no firm D call. Germline V CDR1 and CDR2: MGHDK, SYGVNS. V dropped 6 bases and J dropped 1 base, with 14 bases sitting between them. The CDR3 consists of 15 residues. The full variable domain, in which reference TRBV25-1 and TRBJ2-3 provide the parts outside the CDR3, is EADIYQTPRYLVIGTGKKITLECSQTMGHDKMYWYQQDPGMELHLIHYSYGVNSTEKGDLSSESTVSRIRTEHFPLTLESARPSHTSQYLCASSQSGAGTDTQYFGPGTRLTVL.

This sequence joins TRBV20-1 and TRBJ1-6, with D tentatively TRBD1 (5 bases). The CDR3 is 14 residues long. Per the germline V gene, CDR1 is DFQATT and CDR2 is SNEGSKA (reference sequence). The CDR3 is CSLWARGPFSPLHF. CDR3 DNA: TGCAGCCTTTGGGCTAGGGGACCTTTTTCACCCCTCCACTTT.

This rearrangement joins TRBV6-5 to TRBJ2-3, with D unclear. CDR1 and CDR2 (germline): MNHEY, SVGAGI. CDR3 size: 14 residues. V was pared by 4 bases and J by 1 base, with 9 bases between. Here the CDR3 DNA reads TGTGCCAGCAGTTCCCCAGGACGCACAGATACGCAGTATTTT. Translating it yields CASSSPGRTDTQYF.

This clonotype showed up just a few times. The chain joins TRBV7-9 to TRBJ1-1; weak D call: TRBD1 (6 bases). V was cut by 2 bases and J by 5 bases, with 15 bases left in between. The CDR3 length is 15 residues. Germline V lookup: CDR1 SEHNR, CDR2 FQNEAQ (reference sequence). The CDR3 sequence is CASSLSVSQGTEAFF. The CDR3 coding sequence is TGTGCCAGCAGCTTATCGGTCTCCCAGGGGACTGAAGCTTTCTTT.

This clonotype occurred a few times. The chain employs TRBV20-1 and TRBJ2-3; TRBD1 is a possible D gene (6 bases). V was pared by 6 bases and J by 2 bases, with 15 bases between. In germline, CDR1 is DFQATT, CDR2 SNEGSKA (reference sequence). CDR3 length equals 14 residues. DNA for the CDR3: TGCAGTGCCCGAGCGGACAGAAACACAGATACGCAGTATTTT. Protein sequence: CSARADRNTDTQYF.

Here the CDR3 DNA reads TGTGCCATCAGTGAGTCTGGATTCCAAGAGACCCAGTACTTC. Its translation: CAISESGFQETQYF. The chain uses TRBV10-3 and TRBJ2-5; D ambiguous. V dropped 0 bases and J dropped 1 base, with 6 bases sitting between them. The CDR3 spans 14 residues. Looked up from germline, CDR1 is ENHRY and CDR2 is SYGVKD.

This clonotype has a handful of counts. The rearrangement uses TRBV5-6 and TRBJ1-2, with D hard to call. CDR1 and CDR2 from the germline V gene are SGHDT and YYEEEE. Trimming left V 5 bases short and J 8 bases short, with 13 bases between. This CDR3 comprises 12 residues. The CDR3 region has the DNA TGTGCCAGCAGTCGACCGGTGGGAGGCTACACCTTC. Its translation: CASSRPVGGYTF. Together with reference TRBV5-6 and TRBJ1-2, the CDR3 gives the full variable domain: DAGVTQSPTHLIKTRGQQVTLRCSPKSGHDTVSWYQQALGQGPQFIFQYYEEEERQRGNFPDRFSGHQFPNYSSELNVNALLLGDSALYLCASSRPVGGYTFGSGTRLTVV.

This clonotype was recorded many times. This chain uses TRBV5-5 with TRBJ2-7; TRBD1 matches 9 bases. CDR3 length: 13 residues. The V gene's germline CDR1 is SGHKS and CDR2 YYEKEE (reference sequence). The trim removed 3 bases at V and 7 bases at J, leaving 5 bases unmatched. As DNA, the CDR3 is TGTGCCAGCAGCTCCACAGGGGGCTCGGAGCAGTACTTC. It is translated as CASSSTGGSEQYF.